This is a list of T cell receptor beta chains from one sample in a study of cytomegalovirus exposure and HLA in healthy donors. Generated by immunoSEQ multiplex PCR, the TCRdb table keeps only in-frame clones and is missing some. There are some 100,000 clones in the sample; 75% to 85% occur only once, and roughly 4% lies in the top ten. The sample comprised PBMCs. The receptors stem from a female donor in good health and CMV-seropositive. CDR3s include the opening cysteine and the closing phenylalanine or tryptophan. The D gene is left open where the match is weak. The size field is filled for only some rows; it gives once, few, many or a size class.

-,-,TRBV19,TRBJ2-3,CASSIARGPRTDTQYF,TGTGCCAGTAGTATAGCTAGGGGCCCCCGCACAGATACGCAGTATTTT
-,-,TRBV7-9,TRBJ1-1,CASSSPQVGNTEAFF,TGTGCCAGCAGCTCACCCCAGGTTGGGAACACTGAAGCTTTCTTT
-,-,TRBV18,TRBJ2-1,CASSPQVQPEQFF,TGTGCCAGCTCACCACAGGTACAGCCTGAGCAGTTCTTC
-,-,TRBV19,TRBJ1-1,CASDDRGASEAFF,TGTGCCAGTGACGATCGGGGGGCATCTGAAGCTTTCTTT
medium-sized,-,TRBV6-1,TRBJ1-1,CASSEGKGLGTEAFF,TGTGCCAGCAGTGAAGGGAAGGGGCTAGGCACTGAAGCTTTCTTT
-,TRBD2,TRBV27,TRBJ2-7,CASSPRLAPNTYEQYF,TGTGCCAGCAGTCCAAGACTAGCACCCAACACCTACGAGCAGTACTTC
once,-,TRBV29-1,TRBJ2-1,CSVELYNEQFF,TGCAGCGTAGAACTCTACAATGAGCAGTTCTTC
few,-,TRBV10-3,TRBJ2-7,CAISEGRDYEQYF,TGTGCCATCAGTGAGGGCAGGGACTACGAGCAGTACTTC
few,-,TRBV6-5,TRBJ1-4,CASSYQQGGGEKLFF,TGTGCCAGCAGTTATCAACAGGGAGGGGGTGAAAAACTGTTTTTT
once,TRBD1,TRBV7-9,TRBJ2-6,CASSPDRVDNVLTF,TGTGCCAGCAGCCCCGACAGGGTGGACAACGTCCTGACTTTC
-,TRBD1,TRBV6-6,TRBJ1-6,CASRPGQGNSPLHF,TGTGCCAGCAGACCGGGACAGGGTAATTCACCCCTCCACTTT
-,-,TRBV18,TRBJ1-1,CASSVREGNTEAFF,TGTGCCAGCTCAGTCAGAGAGGGGAACACTGAAGCTTTCTTT
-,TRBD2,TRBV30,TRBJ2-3,CAWSSSGGDTQYF,TGTGCCTGGAGCTCTAGCGGGGGAGATACGCAGTATTTT
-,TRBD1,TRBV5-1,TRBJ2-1,CASSLGTGGSEQFF,TGCGCCAGCAGCTTGGGGACAGGGGGAAGTGAGCAGTTCTTC
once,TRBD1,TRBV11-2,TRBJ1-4,CASSPNRGGEKLFF,TGTGCCAGCAGCCCAAACAGGGGGGGGGAAAAACTGTTTTTT
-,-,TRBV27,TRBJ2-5,CASSLSGRQETQYF,TGTGCCAGCAGTTTATCGGGCCGACAAGAGACCCAGTACTTC
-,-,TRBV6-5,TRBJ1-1,CASSPRQPSGTEAFF,TGTGCCAGCAGCCCTCGGCAACCTAGTGGCACTGAAGCTTTCTTT
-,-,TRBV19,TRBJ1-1,CASVLSGNTEAFF,TGTGCCAGTGTTTTATCGGGGAACACTGAAGCTTTCTTT
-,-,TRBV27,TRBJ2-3,CASSFSGGTQYF,TGTGCCAGCAGTTTCTCCGGGGGAACGCAGTATTTT
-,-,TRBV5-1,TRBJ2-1,CASREDGNEQFF,TGCGCCAGCAGGGAGGACGGCAATGAGCAGTTCTTC
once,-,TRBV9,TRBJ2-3,CASSLGTQSTDTQYF,TGTGCCAGCAGCCTAGGGACTCAGAGCACAGATACGCAGTATTTT
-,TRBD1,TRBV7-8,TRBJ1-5,CASSFGQANQPQHF,TGTGCCAGCAGCTTTGGACAGGCCAATCAGCCCCAGCATTTT
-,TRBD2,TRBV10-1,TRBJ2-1,CASSDMRTSGLTYNEQFF,TGCGCCAGCAGTGACATGCGGACTAGCGGCCTCACCTACAATGAGCAGTTCTTC
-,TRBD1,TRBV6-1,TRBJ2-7,CASNTGTGGSYEQYF,TGTGCCAGCAACACCGGGACAGGGGGCTCCTACGAGCAGTACTTC
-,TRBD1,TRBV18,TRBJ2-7,CASSPPDRGFYEQYF,TGTGCCAGCTCACCGCCCGACAGGGGGTTCTACGAGCAGTACTTC
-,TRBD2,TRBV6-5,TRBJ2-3,CASRYSGGGNTQYF,TGTGCCAGCAGATATAGCGGGGGGGGGAATACGCAGTATTTT
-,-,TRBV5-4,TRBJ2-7,CASSFLEGGVYEQYF,TGTGCCAGCAGCTTTCTGGAGGGCGGGGTCTACGAGCAGTACTTC
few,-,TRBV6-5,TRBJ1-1,CASSPTGVLAFF,TGTGCCAGCAGCCCTACCGGGGTTTTGGCTTTCTTT
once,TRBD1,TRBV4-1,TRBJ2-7,CASSHTSQGAPYEQYF,TGCGCCAGCAGCCATACCTCACAGGGGGCTCCCTACGAGCAGTACTTC
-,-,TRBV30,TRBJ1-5,CAWSEEIGGNQPQHF,TGTGCCTGGAGCGAAGAAATAGGGGGCAATCAGCCCCAGCATTTT
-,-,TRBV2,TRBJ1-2,CASTPEGYGYTF,TGTGCCAGCACCCCTGAGGGCTATGGCTACACCTTC
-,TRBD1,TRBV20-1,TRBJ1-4,CTGQGGEKLFF,TGCACCGGACAGGGGGGGGAAAAACTGTTTTTT
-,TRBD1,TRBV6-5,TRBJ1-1,CANRPDRGQNTEAFF,TGTGCCAACAGACCCGACAGGGGCCAGAACACTGAAGCTTTCTTT
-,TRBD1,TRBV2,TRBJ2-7,CASIEETGGKQYF,TGTGCCAGCATTGAGGAGACAGGGGGAAAGCAGTACTTC
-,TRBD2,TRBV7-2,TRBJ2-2,CASSLVPEREGRGGELFF,TGTGCCAGCAGCTTAGTTCCCGAGCGGGAGGGCCGGGGCGGGGAGCTGTTTTTT
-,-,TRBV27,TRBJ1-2,CASSLRGKHGYTF,TGTGCCAGCAGTTTAAGAGGAAAGCATGGCTACACCTTC
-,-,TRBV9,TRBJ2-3,CASSPRMGRGPSTDTQYF,TGTGCCAGCAGCCCCCGAATGGGCAGGGGCCCGAGCACAGATACGCAGTATTTT
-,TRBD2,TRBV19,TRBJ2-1,CASETGTSAHNEQFF,TGTGCCAGTGAGACCGGGACTAGCGCCCACAATGAGCAGTTCTTC
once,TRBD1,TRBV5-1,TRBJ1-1,CASSPAVTGQYTEAFF,TGCGCCAGCAGCCCCGCTGTTACGGGACAGTACACTGAAGCTTTCTTT
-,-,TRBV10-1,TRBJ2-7,CACPGEGEQYF,TGCGCCTGTCCGGGGGAAGGGGAGCAGTACTTC
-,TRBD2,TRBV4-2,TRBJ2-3,CASSQVAGDLITQYF,TGTGCCAGCAGCCAGGTAGCGGGGGACTTAATTACGCAGTATTTT
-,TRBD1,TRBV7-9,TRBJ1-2,CASSLGQGDGYTF,TGTGCCAGCAGCTTAGGGCAGGGGGATGGCTACACCTTC
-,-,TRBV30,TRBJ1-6,CASLKQPIRGGWLESPLHF,TGTGCTTCTTTGAAACAACCTATCCGGGGGGGGTGGCTGGAGTCACCCCTCCACTTT
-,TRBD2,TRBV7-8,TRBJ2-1,CASSLEPAGEYNEQFF,TGTGCCAGCAGCTTAGAACCAGCGGGAGAGTACAATGAGCAGTTCTTC
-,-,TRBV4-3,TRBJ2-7,CASSQDWTESYEQYF,TGCGCCAGCAGCCAAGACTGGACAGAGTCCTACGAGCAGTACTTC
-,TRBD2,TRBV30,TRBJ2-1,CAWSVGGSSYNEQFF,TGTGCCTGGAGTGTCGGCGGGAGCTCCTACAATGAGCAGTTCTTC
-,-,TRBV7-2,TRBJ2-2,CASEAPLNTGELFF,TGTGCCAGCGAGGCGCCCCTGAACACCGGGGAGCTGTTTTTT
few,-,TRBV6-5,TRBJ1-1,CASSYTQGLYEAFF,TGTGCCAGCAGTTATACCCAGGGATTGTATGAAGCTTTCTTT
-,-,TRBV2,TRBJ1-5,CASSGTGNQPQHF,TGTGCCAGCAGTGGGACAGGCAATCAGCCCCAGCATTTT
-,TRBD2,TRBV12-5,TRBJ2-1,CASGRRLAGVNEQFF,TGTGCTAGTGGCCGTAGACTAGCGGGCGTTAATGAGCAGTTCTTC
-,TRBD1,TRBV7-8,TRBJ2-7,CASSTQPGQGAYEQYF,TGTGCCAGCAGCACGCAACCGGGACAGGGGGCCTACGAGCAGTACTTC
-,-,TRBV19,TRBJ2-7,CASSTIRGNSYEQYF,TGTGCCAGTAGTACGATCAGGGGAAACTCCTACGAGCAGTACTTC
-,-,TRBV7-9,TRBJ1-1,CASSSFGGSMNTEAFF,TGTGCCAGCAGCTCTTTCGGGGGTTCAATGAACACTGAAGCTTTCTTT
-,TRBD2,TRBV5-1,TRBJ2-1,CASSFVAGVNNEQFF,TGCGCCAGCAGCTTCGTAGCGGGAGTCAACAATGAGCAGTTCTTC